This T cell receptor beta chain was sequenced during a study of T cell repertoires in cytomegalovirus infection. Only a few counts were recorded for this clonotype. MiXCR, applied by TCRdb to the reads, yields one record per CDR3 protein. The sample contains roughly 630,000 distinct CDR3 sequences, about 24% of which appear only once. This clonotype was sampled from a human donor in good health (CMV status not recorded). Some clones in this sample may be carry-over from other donors' samples. Specimen: CD8+ T cells from PBMCs.

In DNA form, the CDR3 reads TGCAGTGCTACGGGGGAGAGCTCCTACAATGAGCAGTTCTTC. This gives the protein CSATGESSYNEQFF. The chain employs TRBV20-1 and TRBJ2-1; D is possibly TRBD2 (6 bases). Germline CDR1 is DFQATT and CDR2 is SNEGSKA (reference sequence). This CDR3 comprises 14 residues. The V end was cut by 4 bases, the J end by 0 bases, with 10 bases between.